What follows are 17 T cell receptor beta chains derived from one specimen sequenced in a study of shared clonotypes between healthy human individuals (dated by TCRdb to the early 2020s). The library was produced with the immunoSEQ multiplex PCR assay. TCRdb mirrors the immuneACCESS table, restricted to in-frame sequences. Some clones are absent from its copies; in checked studies, under half trace to an unresolved V gene, and the reason for the others is unknown. The sample table holds approximately 2.5 million clones, of which 90% to 95% were seen once. Under 0.15% of the sample is taken by the ten largest. The sequenced sample consisted of naive CD4+ T cells sorted from blood. The cell subset or site label corresponds to: CD45RA+ positively selected. These receptors all stem from a man younger than 35 in good health.

This sequence joins TRBV4-1 and TRBJ1-1, with D possibly being TRBD1 (5 bases). CDR3 length equals 15 residues. Germline lookup yields CDR1 MGHRA and CDR2 YSYEKL. V gave up 2 bases and J gave up 1 base, with 11 bases separating them. CDR3 sequence reads: CASSQQGPTNTEAFF. The CDR3 coding sequence is TGCGCCAGCAGCCAACAGGGCCCTACGAACACTGAAGCTTTCTTT.

This clone came up once. The gene calls are TRBV5-1 and TRBJ1-1; weak D call: TRBD1 (6 bases). Between the trimmed V and J ends, which lost 4 bases and 4 bases, there was a span of 11 bases. CDR1 is SGHRS, CDR2 YFSETQ, per germline. The CDR3 loop spans 13 amino acids. In DNA form, the CDR3 reads TGCGCCAGCAGCCGAGGGACAAGCACTGAAGCTTTCTTT. Its translation: CASSRGTSTEAFF.

The chain couples TRBV10-2 to TRBJ2-2; no definite D call. CDR3 size: 14 residues. Trimming pared 4 bases from V and 0 bases from J, leaving 6 bases between. In germline, CDR1 is WSHSY, CDR2 SAAADI. CDR3 DNA: TGCGCCAGCAGTGTGGTATCGAACACCGGGGAGCTGTTTTTT. Encoded protein: CASSVVSNTGELFF.

The chain has TRBV5-6 and TRBJ2-3, with D possibly matching TRBD1 (6 bases). The CDR3 sequence is 16 residues long. Between the trimmed V and J ends, which lost 3 bases and 3 bases, there was a span of 17 bases. Germline assignment: CDR1 SGHDT and CDR2 YYEEEE. The DNA for the CDR3 is TGTGCCAGCAGCTATTACAGGGTTCAGAAGACAGATACGCAGTATTTT. Protein product: CASSYYRVQKTDTQYF.

The V gene is TRBV30, the J gene TRBJ2-3, with TRBD2 as a possible D gene (5 bases). The CDR3 spans 15 residues. In germline, CDR1 is GTSNPN, CDR2 SVGIG (reference sequence). V was shortened by 2 bases and J by 0 bases, with 12 bases between the two germline ends. CDR3: CAWSIHRLSTDTQYF. CDR3 in DNA: TGTGCCTGGAGTATACATCGACTAAGCACAGATACGCAGTATTTT.

The J gene is TRBJ2-1, the V gene TRBV7-2; 9 bases map to TRBD2. Germline lookup yields CDR1 SGHTA and CDR2 FQGNSA. V lost 5 bases, J lost 0 bases, and 8 bases stayed unmatched. The CDR3 is 17 amino acids. The CDR3 protein is CASSRAGGKSSYNEQFF. CDR3 bases: TGTGCCAGCAGCCGAGCGGGAGGAAAAAGCTCCTACAATGAGCAGTTCTTC.

This chain links TRBV9 with TRBJ2-3; D remains ambiguous. The germline CDR1 and CDR2 sequences are SGDLS and YYNGEE. Trimming left V 4 bases short and J 6 bases short, with 9 bases between. The CDR3 length is 12 residues. CDR3 in amino acids: CASSPWSDTQYF. CDR3 DNA sequence: TGTGCCAGCAGCCCCTGGTCCGATACGCAGTATTTT.

The genes are TRBV7-2 and TRBJ2-1; the match to TRBD2 covers 8 bases. Trimming removed 5 bases from V and 4 bases from J; junction bases left unmatched: 4. The CDR3 has 14 residues. Germline loops: CDR1 SGHTA, CDR2 FQGNSA. CDR3 loop: CASSPAGAYNEQFF. The CDR3 nucleotides read TGTGCCAGCAGCCCAGCGGGGGCGTACAATGAGCAGTTCTTC. Together with reference TRBV7-2 and TRBJ2-1, the CDR3 gives the full variable domain: GAGVSQSPSNKVTEKGKDVELRCDPISGHTALYWYRQSLGQGLEFLIYFQGNSAPDKSGLPSDRFSAERTGGSVSTLTIQRTQQEDSAVYLCASSPAGAYNEQFFGPGTRLTVL.

CDR3 nucleotides: TGTGCCAGCAGCCTCCGGGCCTTGGGGGATACGCAGTATTTT. Translating gives CASSLRALGDTQYF. V usage is TRBV5-6 and J usage is TRBJ2-3, with D hard to call. The CDR3 extends over 14 amino acids. The germline CDR1 and CDR2 sequences are SGHDT and YYEEEE. Trimming pared 4 bases from V and 6 bases from J, leaving 15 bases between. The full variable domain, with the rest looked up from reference TRBV5-6 and TRBJ2-3, is DAGVTQSPTHLIKTRGQQVTLRCSPKSGHDTVSWYQQALGQGPQFIFQYYEEEERQRGNFPDRFSGHQFPNYSSELNVNALLLGDSALYLCASSLRALGDTQYFGPGTRLTVL.

The V and J genes are TRBV6-5 and TRBJ2-5; D not resolved. Looked up from germline, CDR1 is MNHEY and CDR2 is SVGAGI. Between the trimmed V and J ends, which lost 6 bases and 4 bases, there was a span of 15 bases. The CDR3 extends over 14 amino acids. CDR3 loop: CASRMPERSETQYF. CDR3 nucleotides: TGTGCCAGCAGGATGCCGGAGAGGTCAGAGACCCAGTACTTC.

A word on this clone: The same CDR3 is also encoded by other DNA sequences in this sample. V usage is TRBV30 and J usage is TRBJ2-3; TRBD2 agrees at 7 bases. The trim removed 2 bases at V and 1 base at J, leaving 0 bases unmatched. Looked up from germline, CDR1 is GTSNPN and CDR2 is SVGIG (reference sequence). This CDR3 region has 13 residues. In DNA form, the CDR3 reads TGTGCCTGGAGTAGCGGGGGCACAGATACGCAGTATTTT. It is translated as CAWSSGGTDTQYF.

The V gene is TRBV14, the J gene TRBJ1-1, with D tentatively TRBD1 (5 bases). This CDR3 region has 15 residues. The ends were cut back, 4 bases at V and 1 base at J, with 13 bases in the middle. Germline CDR1 and CDR2: SGHDN and FVKESK. The CDR3 sequence is CASSRGTPGNTEAFF. CDR3 DNA: TGTGCCAGCAGCCGAGGGACCCCGGGGAACACTGAAGCTTTCTTT.

The V call is TRBV2, the J call TRBJ2-7; the D call may be TRBD1 or TRBD2 (5 bases each). CDR3 length equals 12 residues. Germline V lookup: CDR1 SNHLY, CDR2 FYNNEI. Between the trimmed V and J ends, which lost 8 bases and 3 bases, there was a span of 11 bases. CDR3 DNA: TGTGCCAGCGGGGGTCTACGCTACGAGCAGTACTTC. Translation gives CASGGLRYEQYF. Based on the CDR3 plus reference TRBV2 and TRBJ2-7, the full variable domain is EPEVTQTPSHQVTQMGQEVILRCVPISNHLYFYWYRQILGQKVEFLVSFYNNEISEKSEIFDDQFSVERPDGSNFTLKIRSTKLEDSAMYFCASGGLRYEQYFGPGTRLTVT.

The chain combines TRBV7-2 with TRBJ1-5; possibly TRBD1 for D (6 bases). This CDR3 is built from 16 residues. V lost 3 bases to trimming and J lost 1 base, with 13 bases between them. Germline loops: CDR1 SGHTA, CDR2 FQGNSA. CDR3 nucleotide sequence: TGTGCCAGCAGCTTGACAGGTAGTTTGAGCAATCAGCCCCAGCATTTT. This codes for CASSLTGSLSNQPQHF.

V usage is TRBV5-1 and J usage is TRBJ2-3; 8 positions match TRBD2. The CDR3 consists of 15 residues. Germline loops: CDR1 SGHRS, CDR2 YFSETQ. The trim removed 4 bases at V and 5 bases at J, leaving 9 bases unmatched. In nucleotides, the CDR3 is TGCGCCAGCAGCCCGGGGGGGCCCGGGGGAGATACGCAGTATTTT. Protein sequence: CASSPGGPGGDTQYF.

V usage is TRBV4-1 and J usage is TRBJ2-1, with D possibly matching TRBD1 (6 bases). The V end lost 3 bases, the J end lost 2 bases, and 14 bases lay between the germline ends. Germline V gene sequence: CDR1 MGHRA, CDR2 YSYEKL. This CDR3 region has 16 residues. The CDR3 reads CASSHVSQGPYNEQFF. The CDR3 nucleotides are TGCGCCAGCAGCCATGTAAGTCAGGGGCCCTACAATGAGCAGTTCTTC.

In the case of this clone: This CDR3 is also generated by other DNA sequences in the sample. This chain links TRBV11-2 with TRBJ1-2, with D hard to call. Germline V gives CDR1 SGHAT, CDR2 FQNNGV. Trimming shortened V by 1 base and J by 2 bases, and 5 bases separated the two germline ends. CDR3 length equals 13 residues. The CDR3 spells CASSLGGNYGYTF. The CDR3 DNA is TGTGCCAGCAGCTTAGGAGGGAACTATGGCTACACCTTC.